This TCR beta chain stems from a study of blood T cell repertoires in COVID-19. Study background: The United States, Italy and Spain provided the acute and convalescent COVID-19 samples. Sources were T cells, B-cell-depleted T cells, or PBMCs; the material itself was cDNA or gDNA.

Using immunoSEQ multiplex PCR, the repertoire was profiled, and TCRdb retains in-frame clones only, with some absent. The sample consists of roughly 53,000 clones, over 80% of them appearing once. The germline V gene has CDR1 SEHNR and CDR2 FQNEAQ (reference sequence). Between the trimmed V and J ends, which lost 0 bases and 2 bases, there was a span of 5 bases. This CDR3 has 14 residues. The chain uses TRBV7-9 and TRBJ1-3, with a possible D match to TRBD1 (5 bases). Sequenced material: peripheral blood. The clonotype originates from an elderly woman with COVID-19, enrolled during active disease. The CDR3 region has the DNA TGTGCCAGCAGCTTAGCAGGGGCTGGAAACACCATATATTTT. This translates into CASSLAGAGNTIYF.